Listed here are 6 T cell receptor beta chains from one sample, sequenced in a study of blood T cell repertoires in COVID-19. TCRdb keeps only in-frame clones here, not all; method: immunoSEQ multiplex PCR. Here the sample spans approximately 230,000 clones, 70% to 90% being singletons. Sequencing input: PBMCs or T cells enriched from blood (not recorded which). These receptors were obtained from a middle-aged man who had recovered from COVID-19.

This clone was detected only once. The V and J genes are TRBV28 and TRBJ2-5, with 11 nucleotides matching TRBD2. V lost 7 bases, J lost 5 bases, and 15 bases stayed unmatched. Germline values: CDR1 MDHEN, CDR2 SYDVKM. The CDR3 loop spans 17 amino acids. CDR3 amino acids: CASNPSPTSGRRETQYF. In nucleotides, the CDR3 is TGTGCCAGCAACCCCAGCCCCACTAGCGGGAGACGGGAGACCCAGTACTTC.

The chain uses TRBV19 and TRBJ1-6, with D perhaps TRBD1 (6 bases). This CDR3 is built from 17 residues. Germline V gene sequence: CDR1 LNHDA, CDR2 SQIVND (reference sequence). V lost 8 bases to trimming and J lost 8 bases, with 25 bases between them. The CDR3 DNA reads as TGTGCCAGTGCCGATGGGGGCCTTCCCGAATCCGATTCACCCCTCCACTTT. Its protein is CASADGGLPESDSPLHF. Variable domain in full (rest from reference TRBV19 and TRBJ1-6): DGGITQSPKYLFRKEGQNVTLSCEQNLNHDAMYWYRQDPGQGLRLIYYSQIVNDFQKGDIAEGYSVSREKKESFPLTVTSAQKNPTAFYLCASADGGLPESDSPLHFGNGTRLTVT.

The chain combines TRBV7-2 with TRBJ1-1, with 8 bases matching TRBD1. This CDR3 contains 14 residues. V lost 5 bases and J lost 4; bases outside the gene matches: 6. CDR1 SGHTA and CDR2 FQGNSA come from the germline V gene. DNA for the CDR3: TGTGCCAGCAGCCGTGGACAGGGCAGCACTGAAGCTTTCTTT. Its translation is CASSRGQGSTEAFF. Full variable domain (missing parts from reference TRBV7-2 and TRBJ1-1): GAGVSQSPSNKVTEKGKDVELRCDPISGHTALYWYRQSLGQGLEFLIYFQGNSAPDKSGLPSDRFSAERTGGSVSTLTIQRTQQEDSAVYLCASSRGQGSTEAFFGQGTRLTVV.

V gene TRBV7-9 combines with J gene TRBJ2-1, with 8 bases that match TRBD1. CDR3 length: 14 amino acids. Looked up from germline, CDR1 is SEHNR and CDR2 is FQNEAQ (reference sequence). The CDR3 DNA follows: TGTGCTTGCTCCCAGCAGGGGGCCAGTAATGAGCAGTTCTTC. Its translation: CACSQQGASNEQFF.

The table lists this clone with a few counts. This chain uses TRBV6-1 with TRBJ1-5; TRBD1 might be the D (5 bases). This CDR3 comprises 13 residues. V was cut by 3 bases and J by 11 bases, with 14 bases left in between. Germline lookup yields CDR1 MNHNS and CDR2 SASEGT. The CDR3 here is CASSEEGSTAQHF. The CDR3 region has the DNA TGTGCCAGCAGTGAGGAGGGGTCGACGGCCCAGCATTTT.

The chain employs TRBV2 and TRBJ1-5; 7 bases agree with TRBD1. CDR1 is SNHLY, CDR2 FYNNEI, per germline. V lost 10 bases to trimming and J lost 6 bases; unmatched junction nucleotides: 12. There are 14 residues in the CDR3. CDR3 bases: TGTGCCACCCAACCGGACAGGTCGAGTCAGCCCCAGCATTTT. Its protein product is CATQPDRSSQPQHF.